Listed below are T cell receptor beta chains from one sample, sequenced in a study of shared clonotypes between healthy human individuals. Sequenced by immunoSEQ multiplex PCR; TCRdb stores in-frame clones only, minus some. The sample lists hundreds of thousands of clones, approximately 97% occurring once. Specimen: naive CD4+ T cells sorted from blood. These receptor sequences come from a woman in her twenties or thirties in good health. Both conserved end residues are part of each CDR3. The order of the fields is CDR3 length, J gene, clone size, V gene, D gene, CDR3 protein, CDR3 DNA. D genes are given only for firm matches. A row's size may be missing; if present it is once, few, many or a size class.

>16|TRBJ2-2|.|TRBV4-1|TRBD1
CASSQVQGARTGELFF
TGCGCCAGCAGCCAGGTACAGGGGGCGCGTACCGGGGAGCTGTTTTTT
>11|TRBJ1-4|.|TRBV5-8|.
CASSLYEKLFF
TGTGCCAGCAGCTTGTACGAAAAACTGTTTTTT
>14|TRBJ2-4|.|TRBV28|.
CASSWVPAKNIQYF
TGTGCCAGCAGTTGGGTTCCAGCCAAAAACATTCAGTACTTC
>15|TRBJ1-4|.|TRBV7-9|TRBD1
CASRADRERNEKLFF
TGTGCCAGCAGAGCCGACAGGGAACGAAATGAAAAACTGTTTTTT
>12|TRBJ1-2|.|TRBV28|.
CASSFPGGGYTF
TGTGCCAGCAGTTTTCCTGGGGGGGGCTACACCTTC
>13|TRBJ1-4|once|TRBV11-2|.
CASSRDMAEKLFF
TGTGCCAGCTCCCGGGACATGGCAGAAAAACTGTTTTTT
>14|TRBJ1-1|.|TRBV5-1|.
CASSLGGANTEAFF
TGCGCCAGCAGCTTGGGGGGCGCGAACACTGAAGCTTTCTTT
>16|TRBJ2-3|.|TRBV7-9|TRBD1
CASSVGQGAFTDTQYF
TGTGCCAGCAGCGTGGGACAGGGGGCCTTCACAGATACGCAGTATTTT
>14|TRBJ2-7|.|TRBV5-1|TRBD2
CASSGISGNNEQYF
TGCGCCAGCAGCGGAATTAGCGGGAATAACGAGCAGTACTTC
>11|TRBJ2-7|.|TRBV29-1|.
CSVRTGNEQYF
TGCAGCGTTAGAACAGGGAACGAGCAGTACTTC
>14|TRBJ1-1|.|TRBV5-6|.
CASSLGPGNTEAFF
TGTGCCAGCAGCTTGGGACCAGGGAACACTGAAGCTTTCTTT
>15|TRBJ2-7|.|TRBV6-1|TRBD2
CASSEEKREFGEQYF
TGTGCCAGCAGTGAAGAGAAGCGGGAGTTCGGCGAGCAGTACTTC
>11|TRBJ2-7|.|TRBV6-5|.
CASTFRDEQYF
TGTGCCAGCACGTTCAGGGATGAGCAGTACTTC
>15|TRBJ2-1|.|TRBV7-3|.
CASSAPKSRGNEQFF
TGTGCCAGCAGCGCCCCAAAATCTAGAGGCAATGAGCAGTTCTTC
>17|TRBJ1-4|.|TRBV18|TRBD1
CASSPEGQGALDEKLFF
TGTGCCAGCTCACCAGAGGGACAGGGGGCGTTGGATGAAAAACTGTTTTTT
>15|TRBJ2-3|.|TRBV7-9|.
CASSLLPGSTDTQYF
TGTGCCAGCAGCTTATTGCCAGGTAGCACAGATACGCAGTATTTT
>15|TRBJ2-7|.|TRBV4-2|.
CASSPNPGSSYEQYF
TGTGCCAGCAGCCCGAACCCGGGTTCCTCCTACGAGCAGTACTTC
>13|TRBJ2-7|.|TRBV18|TRBD1
CASSPNRGSEQYF
TGTGCCAGCTCACCAAACAGGGGCTCCGAGCAGTACTTC
>14|TRBJ2-7|.|TRBV6-5|.
CASRQFQGFGEQYF
TGTGCCAGCAGGCAGTTTCAGGGGTTCGGCGAGCAGTACTTC
>13|TRBJ2-1|.|TRBV5-1|.
CASSLQLPNEQFF
TGCGCCAGCAGCTTACAACTGCCCAATGAGCAGTTCTTC
>14|TRBJ1-2|.|TRBV27|.
CASSFSREGGGYTF
TGTGCCAGCAGTTTTTCCAGGGAAGGTGGTGGCTACACCTTC
>15|TRBJ1-4|.|TRBV18|.
CASSPTEATNEKLFF
TGTGCCAGCTCACCCACAGAAGCAACTAATGAAAAACTGTTTTTT
>15|TRBJ2-7|.|TRBV4-1|TRBD2
CASSLPGGGSYEQYF
TGCGCCAGCAGCCTCCCTGGGGGGGGATCCTACGAGCAGTACTTC
>15|TRBJ1-5|few|TRBV6-5|.
CASSYSRGSNQPQHF
TGTGCCAGCAGTTACTCGAGGGGTAGCAATCAGCCCCAGCATTTT
>15|TRBJ2-5|.|TRBV5-1|.
CASSLSLARLGTQYF
TGCGCCAGCAGCTTATCCCTAGCCCGGTTGGGGACCCAGTACTTC
>14|TRBJ1-2|once|TRBV27|TRBD1
CASSRGQSNYGYTF
TGTGCCAGCAGTCGGGGACAGAGCAACTATGGCTACACCTTC
>14|TRBJ2-5|.|TRBV2|TRBD2
CASSVEGGPKTQYF
TGTGCCAGCAGTGTAGAGGGAGGGCCGAAGACCCAGTACTTC
>12|TRBJ2-7|.|TRBV27|.
CATREGTYEQYF
TGTGCTACCCGAGAGGGTACCTACGAGCAGTACTTC
>15|TRBJ2-1|.|TRBV10-3|TRBD1
CAISEYPGQGNEQFF
TGTGCCATCAGTGAGTACCCGGGACAGGGCAATGAGCAGTTCTTC
>13|TRBJ2-3|.|TRBV27|.
CASRIAVTDTQYF
TGTGCCAGCAGAATTGCGGTAACAGATACGCAGTATTTT
>16|TRBJ2-7|.|TRBV9|.
CASSVDGTDHSYEQYF
TGTGCCAGCAGCGTAGATGGTACGGACCACTCCTACGAGCAGTACTTC
>15|TRBJ2-7|.|TRBV27|TRBD2
CASRGLAGVVHEQYF
TGTGCCAGCAGGGGACTAGCGGGAGTTGTTCACGAGCAGTACTTC
>15|TRBJ2-7|once|TRBV5-1|TRBD2
CASSSATSATYEQYF
TGCGCCAGCAGCTCCGCGACTAGCGCTACCTACGAGCAGTACTTC
>12|TRBJ1-2|few|TRBV28|.
CASSSGDYGYTF
TGTGCCAGCAGTTCAGGGGACTATGGCTACACCTTC
>14|TRBJ2-5|few|TRBV11-2|.
CASSLTHNQETQYF
TGTGCCAGCAGCTTAACCCACAACCAAGAGACCCAGTACTTC
>13|TRBJ2-7|.|TRBV5-6|TRBD1
CASRGRGLVEQYF
TGTGCCAGCAGGGGCAGGGGGCTAGTCGAGCAGTACTTC
>16|TRBJ2-7|.|TRBV5-4|TRBD2
CASSPGLAASSYEQYF
TGTGCCAGCAGCCCCGGACTAGCGGCCAGCTCCTACGAGCAGTACTTC
>17|TRBJ2-4|.|TRBV5-1|.
CASRKTYEGLAKNIQYF
TGCGCCAGCAGGAAAACCTACGAGGGCCTAGCCAAAAACATTCAGTACTTC
>17|TRBJ2-7|.|TRBV11-2|TRBD2
CASSLSSSGRAGYEQYF
TGTGCCAGCAGCTTATCATCTAGCGGGAGGGCCGGGTACGAGCAGTACTTC
>15|TRBJ2-3|.|TRBV28|.
CASSFWRAYTDTQYF
TGTGCCAGCAGTTTCTGGCGGGCTTACACAGATACGCAGTATTTT
>13|TRBJ2-7|.|TRBV10-2|TRBD2
CASSDSGTYEQYF
TGCGCCAGCAGTGATAGCGGGACCTACGAGCAGTACTTC